This TCR beta chain was identified in a study of T cells in Graves' hyperthyroidism and ophthalmopathy. Across the study: Peripheral blood collection took place at initial diagnosis, before any treatment.

A note on this clonotype: Antigen specificity is unknown.

From RNA transcripts, TCR beta CDR3 regions were amplified. A first-round RT-PCR of the TCR CDR3 used the HTBI primer set. TCRdb passed the multiplex PCR reads through MiXCR, listing each CDR3 protein once. The sample has over 650,000 distinct CDR3 sequences; around 15% are singletons. It was 10 ml of fresh peripheral blood that supplied the PBMCs. General study points: It was a median 6.5 months before onset that the model predicted ophthalmopathy.

The CDR3 is 12 residues long. Germline V gene lookup returns CDR1 DFQATT and CDR2 SNEGSKA (reference sequence). V dropped 7 bases and J dropped 5; count of bases not matched to a gene: 4. The chain recombines TRBV20-1 with TRBJ2-1; 8 nucleotides agree with TRBD2. The sequenced sample was blood. This receptor was identified in a man younger than 35 with Graves' hyperthyroidism. The CDR3 loop is CSESSGHNEQFF. In DNA, the CDR3 is TGCAGTGAATCTAGCGGGCACAATGAGCAGTTCTTC.